These 27 T cell receptor beta chains came from one sample sequenced in a study of blood T cell repertoires in COVID-19. Data came from immunoSEQ multiplex PCR; TCRdb stores just in-frame clones and leaves some out. The table has more than 95,000 clones, around 88% seen once. Sequences were obtained from peripheral blood. Receptor source: a man older than 75 with active or convalescent COVID-19.

The rearrangement uses TRBV29-1 and TRBJ1-1; D may be TRBD1 (5 bases). Germline loops: CDR1 SQVTM, CDR2 ANQGSEA. CDR3 size: 12 residues. Trimming cost V 5 bases and J 5 bases, with 12 bases left between them. The CDR3 DNA is TGCAGCGTTTGGTCAGGGAGGACTGAAGCTTTCTTT. This encodes CSVWSGRTEAFF.

The chain employs TRBV25-1 and TRBJ2-1, with D perhaps TRBD1 (6 bases). CDR3 length equals 15 residues. Germline-derived CDR1 and CDR2 are MGHDK and SYGVNS. V lost 2 bases and J 8 bases, leaving 16 bases between the germline ends. The DNA for the CDR3 is TGTGCCAGCAGTGAAACCGGGACAATCAACTATGAGCAGTTCTTC. It encodes CASSETGTINYEQFF.

The chain recombines TRBV2 with TRBJ2-3; the D gene is possibly TRBD1 (5 bases). The CDR3 contains 15 residues. Trimming took off 4 bases at V and 0 bases at J, with 11 bases between the two ends. Germline values: CDR1 SNHLY, CDR2 FYNNEI. CDR3 region: CASSGQGGSTDTQYF. The CDR3 nucleotides are TGTGCCAGCAGTGGGCAGGGTGGTAGCACAGATACGCAGTATTTT.

The chain couples TRBV5-1 to TRBJ1-4; the D gene is possibly TRBD1 (6 bases). In germline, CDR1 is SGHRS, CDR2 YFSETQ. The CDR3 is 14 residues long. V gave up 0 bases and J gave up 5 bases, with 8 bases separating them. The CDR3 loop reads CASSLGTENEKLFF. In DNA, the CDR3 is TGCGCCAGCAGCTTGGGGACAGAGAATGAAAAACTGTTTTTT.

The rearrangement links TRBV13 to TRBJ2-2, with 11 bases lining up with TRBD1. The CDR3 has 14 amino acids. Germline V gene lookup returns CDR1 PRHDT and CDR2 FYEKMQ (reference sequence). V shed 3 bases, J shed 11 bases, and the junction held 5 bases outside the gene matches. The CDR3 sequence is CASSFPGQGDELFF. The CDR3 DNA sequence: TGTGCCAGCAGCTTTCCGGGACAGGGGGACGAGCTGTTTTTT.

This clone appeared a single time. V usage is TRBV5-6 and J usage is TRBJ1-1; 9 bases are a match to TRBD1. The length of the CDR3 is 16 residues. Germline V CDR1 and CDR2: SGHDT, YYEEEE. With V trimmed by 4 bases and J by 4 bases, 11 bases remained unmatched. The CDR3 loop reads CASSLPDRGASTEAFF. The CDR3 region has the DNA TGTGCCAGCAGCCTGCCTGACAGGGGGGCAAGCACTGAAGCTTTCTTT.

The V gene is TRBV7-8, the J gene TRBJ2-2; TRBD2 is a possible D gene (7 bases). Germline-derived CDR1 and CDR2 are SGHVS and FQNEAQ. Between the trimmed V and J ends, which lost 5 bases and 7 bases, there was a span of 17 bases. The CDR3 is 15 amino acids. The CDR3 bases are TGTGCCAGCAGCCGAGGAGGACTAGGGGGCGGGGAGCTGTTTTTT. Translation: CASSRGGLGGGELFF.

V is TRBV2 and J is TRBJ1-2; D is unresolved. CDR3 size: 16 residues. Germline CDR1 is SNHLY and CDR2 is FYNNEI. V dropped 0 bases and J dropped 4 bases, with 15 bases sitting between them. The CDR3: CASSEALQEFSYGYTF. Here the CDR3 DNA reads TGTGCCAGCAGTGAAGCGCTTCAAGAGTTTTCCTATGGCTACACCTTC.

The chain has TRBV7-2 and TRBJ2-7; weak D call: TRBD1 (5 bases). The V gene lost 5 bases and the J gene lost 0 bases, with 8 bases spanning the gap. CDR3 length equals 13 residues. Germline V gives CDR1 SGHTA, CDR2 FQGNSA. The CDR3 here is CASSPDSSYEQYF. CDR3 bases: TGTGCCAGCAGCCCCGACAGCTCCTACGAGCAGTACTTC.

This clone appeared once. Here the CDR3 reads CASSQELIAALNTGELFF. DNA for the CDR3: TGCGCCAGCAGCCAAGAATTAATAGCGGCCTTGAACACCGGGGAGCTGTTTTTT. The chain is built from TRBV4-3 and TRBJ2-2; tentative D call: TRBD2 (6 bases). CDR1 and CDR2 (germline): LGHNA, YSLEER. The ends were cut back, 0 bases at V and 1 base at J, with 15 bases in the middle. CDR3 size: 18 residues.

The chain is built from TRBV5-1 and TRBJ2-1, with D unclear. This CDR3 contains 14 residues. Germline V gives CDR1 SGHRS, CDR2 YFSETQ. Trimming cost V 4 bases and J 0 bases, with 8 bases left between them. The CDR3 nucleotides are TGCGCCAGCAGCGACCCTAGCTCCTACAATGAGCAGTTCTTC. Its protein is CASSDPSSYNEQFF.

This sequence joins TRBV7-2 and TRBJ2-2, with D maybe TRBD2 (5 bases). The length of the CDR3 is 15 residues. From germline, CDR1 is SGHTA and CDR2 FQGNSA. The V and J ends lost 5 bases and 4 bases respectively, with 14 bases between them. The CDR3 DNA reads as TGTGCCAGCAGCGACATGGCTAGCCGCACCGGGGAGCTGTTTTTT. Translation gives CASSDMASRTGELFF. The full variable domain, rest sourced from reference TRBV7-2 and TRBJ2-2, is GAGVSQSPSNKVTEKGKDVELRCDPISGHTALYWYRQSLGQGLEFLIYFQGNSAPDKSGLPSDRFSAERTGGSVSTLTIQRTQQEDSAVYLCASSDMASRTGELFFGEGSRLTVL.

The rearrangement uses TRBV19 and TRBJ1-1; a weak D match, TRBD1 (6 bases). CDR3 length: 14 amino acids. V was pared by 4 bases and J by 6 bases, with 15 bases between. CDR1 and CDR2 (germline): LNHDA, SQIVND (reference sequence). CDR3 nucleotide sequence: TGTGCCAGTAGTAGAGGGGCCGGGGGGCCTGAAGCTTTCTTT. Amino acid sequence: CASSRGAGGPEAFF.

This chain connects TRBV19 to TRBJ1-4; D perhaps matches TRBD1 (5 bases). V was trimmed by 5 bases and J by 3 bases, leaving 13 bases between them. The CDR3 is 15 residues long. Germline V CDR1 and CDR2: LNHDA, SQIVND (reference sequence). The chain's CDR3 is CASSRAGNPNEKLFF. The CDR3 coding sequence is TGTGCCAGTAGTCGTGCAGGGAATCCTAATGAAAAACTGTTTTTT.

This chain connects TRBV7-2 to TRBJ2-2, with D tentatively TRBD2 (6 bases). The CDR3 extends over 15 amino acids. V was trimmed by 7 bases and J by 6 bases, leaving 18 bases between them. Looked up from germline, CDR1 is SGHTA and CDR2 is FQGNSA. In DNA, the CDR3 is TGTGCCAGCAAGGTCTTATCCCCGGGGGCCGGGGAGCTGTTTTTT. This encodes CASKVLSPGAGELFF.

The CDR3 spells CASSPSNQETQYF. CDR3 nucleotides: TGTGCCAGCTCACCATCCAACCAAGAGACCCAGTACTTC. J is TRBJ2-5 and V is TRBV18, with D unresolved. Deletions cut 2 bases from V and 0 bases from J, with 4 bases between. Germline V gene sequence: CDR1 KGHSH, CDR2 LQKENI. There are 13 residues in the CDR3.

The V and J genes are TRBV30 and TRBJ2-5; TRBD2 is a possible D gene (5 bases). The V and J ends lost 0 bases and 6 bases respectively, with 11 bases between them. Germline V gene lookup returns CDR1 GTSNPN and CDR2 SVGIG (reference sequence). The CDR3 runs to 13 residues. The CDR3 sequence: CAWSVLGGKTQYF. CDR3 DNA: TGTGCCTGGAGTGTACTCGGAGGCAAGACCCAGTACTTC. The variable domain in full, completed from reference TRBV30 and TRBJ2-5, reads SQTIHQWPATLVQPVGSPLSLECTVEGTSNPNLYWYRQAAGRGLQLLFYSVGIGQISSEVPQNLSASRPQDRQFILSSKKLLLSDSGFYLCAWSVLGGKTQYFGPGTRLLVL.

The rearrangement joins TRBV12-3 or TRBV12-4 to TRBJ1-1; D gene ambiguous. Trimming stripped 6 bases from V and 7 bases from J, with 12 bases between. The CDR3 runs to 12 residues. CDR3 residues: CASSHPRGEAFF. The CDR3, as DNA: TGTGCCAGCAGCCATCCTCGAGGTGAAGCTTTCTTT.

J is TRBJ1-5 and V is TRBV6-2 or TRBV6-3, with 9 nucleotides matching TRBD1. Germline-derived CDR1 and CDR2 are MNHEY and SVGEGT. The CDR3 is 15 residues long. V dropped 6 bases and J dropped 7; count of bases not matched to a gene: 10. This CDR3 reads CASSPGTGLRQPQHF. In nucleotides, the CDR3 is TGTGCCAGCAGCCCCGGGACAGGGCTGCGGCAGCCCCAGCATTTT.

The chain couples TRBV2 to TRBJ1-4; 8 bases agree with TRBD1. Germline V gives CDR1 SNHLY, CDR2 FYNNEI. The CDR3 totals 15 residues. Losses at the gene ends were 7 bases for V and 7 bases for J; bases not matched to a gene: 11. CDR3 protein: CASTPRPGGVEKLFF. The CDR3 region has the DNA TGTGCCAGCACCCCCCGGCCAGGGGGCGTTGAAAAACTGTTTTTT.

The chain combines TRBV12-1 with TRBJ2-5; TRBD2 is taken as the D call from the table, unchecked against the DNA. TRBV12-1 is a pseudogene. The CDR3 covers 14 residues. The CDR3 bases are TGTGCCAGCAGCTTACTAGCGGAACAAGAGACCCAGTACTTC. Translation gives CASSLLAEQETQYF.

The rearrangement uses TRBV11-3 and TRBJ1-2; perhaps TRBD1 as D (6 bases). The V gene lost 0 bases and the J gene lost 5 bases, with 7 bases spanning the gap. The germline CDR1 and CDR2 sequences are SGHNT and YENEEA. CDR3 length equals 13 residues. The CDR3, as DNA: TGTGCCAGCAGCTTAGAGACAGGTTATGGCTACACCTTC. This translates into CASSLETGYGYTF. Full variable domain (rest looked up from reference TRBV11-3 and TRBJ1-2): EAGVVQSPRYKIIEKKQPVAFWCNPISGHNTLYWYLQNLGQGPELLIRYENEEAVDDSQLPKDRFSAERLKGVDSTLKIQPAELGDSAVYLCASSLETGYGYTFGSGTRLTVV.

The chain uses TRBV7-3 and TRBJ2-3, with 8 bases fitting TRBD1. Per germline, CDR1 SGHTA and CDR2 FQGTGA. The CDR3 covers 15 residues. V lost 3 bases, J lost 2 bases, and 4 bases stayed unmatched. The chain's CDR3 is CASSLTTGDTDTQYF. The CDR3 bases are TGTGCCAGCAGCTTGACGACAGGGGACACAGATACGCAGTATTTT.

The V call is TRBV3-1 (or the pseudogene TRBV3-2), the J call TRBJ1-3; no clear D. The CDR3 loop spans 15 amino acids. Germline V lookup: CDR1 LGHDT, CDR2 YNNKEL (reference sequence). Trimming cost V 5 bases and J 4 bases, with 15 bases left between them. The CDR3 loop reads CASSNLDLAGNTIYF. CDR3 bases: TGTGCCAGCAGCAACCTTGACCTAGCAGGAAACACCATATATTTT.

V gene TRBV29-1 combines with J gene TRBJ1-4; TRBD1 is a possible D gene (6 bases). The CDR3 loop spans 13 amino acids. Deletions cut 6 bases from V and 7 bases from J, with 15 bases between. The germline V gene encodes CDR1 SQVTM and CDR2 ANQGSEA. CDR3 in amino acids: CSVQGDLPEKLFF. DNA for the CDR3: TGCAGCGTACAGGGCGATCTACCTGAAAAACTGTTTTTT.

In the case of this clone: A junction boundary mismatches the germline segment, possibly from a read error. V gene TRBV6-6 combines with J gene TRBJ1-1; 9 positions agree with TRBD1. This CDR3 contains 14 residues. CDR1 is MNHNY and CDR2 is SVGAGI in the germline V gene (reference sequence). This CDR3 reads CSYEPGQGNTEAFF. The CDR3 nucleotides read TGCTCCTATGAACCGGGACAGGGAAACACTGAAGCTTTCTTT.

The rearrangement joins TRBV21-1 to TRBJ1-1. TRBV21-1 is labeled a pseudogene. This CDR3 comprises 15 residues. CDR3 bases: TGTGCCAGCAGCGCCCCAGGAGGGTTAAACACTGAAGCTTTCTTT. Translated: CASSAPGGLNTEAFF.